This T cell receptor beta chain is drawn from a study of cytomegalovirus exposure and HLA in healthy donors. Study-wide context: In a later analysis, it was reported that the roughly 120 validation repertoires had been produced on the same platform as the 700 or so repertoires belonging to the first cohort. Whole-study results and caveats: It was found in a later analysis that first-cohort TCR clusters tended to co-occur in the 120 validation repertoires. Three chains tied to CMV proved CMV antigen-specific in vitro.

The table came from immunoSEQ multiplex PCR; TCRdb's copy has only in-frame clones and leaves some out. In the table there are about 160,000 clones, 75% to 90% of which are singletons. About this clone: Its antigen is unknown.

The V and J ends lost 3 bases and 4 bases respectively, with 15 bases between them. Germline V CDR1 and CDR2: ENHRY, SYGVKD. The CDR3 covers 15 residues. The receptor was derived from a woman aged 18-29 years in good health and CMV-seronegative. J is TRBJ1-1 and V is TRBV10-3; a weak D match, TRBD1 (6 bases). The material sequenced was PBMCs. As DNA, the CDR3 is TGTGCCATCAGTGACCCACAGGGCTCGGGCACTGAAGCTTTCTTT. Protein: CAISDPQGSGTEAFF.